This TCR beta chain was recovered during a study of graft-versus-host responses after intestinal transplantation. Study-level points and caveats: Among recipient marrow samples, GvH clones were found; some appeared first in ileum or blood. Clonal ratios of graft-versus-host to host-versus-graft in allografts were high for patients exhibiting graft-donor T cell macrochimerism.

By share, this clone counts as large. The antigen remains unidentified. This CDR3 has 13 amino acids. The V end was cut by 8 bases, the J end by 1 base, with 11 bases between. Germline V gives CDR1 MRHNA, CDR2 SNTAGT. Intraepithelial and lamina propria lymphocytes were freed from processed graft tissue. Libraries were prepared by immunoSEQ multiplex PCR; TCRdb keeps only in-frame clonotypes and omits some of them. Here the sample spans thousands of clones, around 76% being singletons. The clonotype originates from a human patient who received an intestinal transplant, so some T cells may come from the graft donor. The starting material was ileum tissue, obtained 17 days after transplant. The chain is built from TRBV6-4 and TRBJ1-1, with D possibly TRBD1 on 5 matching bases. CDR3 sequence: CASPDSPNTEAFF. The CDR3 DNA sequence: TGTGCCAGCCCTGACAGTCCGAACACTGAAGCTTTCTTT.